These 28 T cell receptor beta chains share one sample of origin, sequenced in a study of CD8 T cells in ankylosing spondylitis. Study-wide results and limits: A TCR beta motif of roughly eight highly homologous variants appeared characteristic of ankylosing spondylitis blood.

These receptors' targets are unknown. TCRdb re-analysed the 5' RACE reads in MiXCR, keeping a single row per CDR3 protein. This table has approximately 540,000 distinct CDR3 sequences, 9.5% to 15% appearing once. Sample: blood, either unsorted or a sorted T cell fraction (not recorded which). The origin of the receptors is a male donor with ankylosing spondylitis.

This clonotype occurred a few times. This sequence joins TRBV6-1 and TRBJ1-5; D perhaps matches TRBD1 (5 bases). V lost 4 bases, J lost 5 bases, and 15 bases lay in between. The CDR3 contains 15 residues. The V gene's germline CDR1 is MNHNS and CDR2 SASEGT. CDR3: CASSGYSNRYQPQHF. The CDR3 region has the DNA TGTGCCAGCAGTGGGTATAGCAACAGGTATCAGCCCCAGCATTTT.

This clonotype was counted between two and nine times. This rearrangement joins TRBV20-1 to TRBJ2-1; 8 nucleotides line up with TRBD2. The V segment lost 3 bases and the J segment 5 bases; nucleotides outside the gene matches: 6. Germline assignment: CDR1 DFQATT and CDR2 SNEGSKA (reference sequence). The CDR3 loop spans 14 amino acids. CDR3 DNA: TGCAGTGCTAGTAGGCGGGAGGAAAACAATGAGCAGTTCTTC. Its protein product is CSASRREENNEQFF.

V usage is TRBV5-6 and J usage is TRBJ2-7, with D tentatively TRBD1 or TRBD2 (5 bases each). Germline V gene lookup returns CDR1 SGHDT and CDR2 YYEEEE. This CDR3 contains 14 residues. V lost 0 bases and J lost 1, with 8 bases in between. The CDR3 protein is CASSLDGGSYEQYF. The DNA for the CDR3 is TGTGCCAGCAGCTTGGATGGGGGATCCTACGAGCAGTACTTC.

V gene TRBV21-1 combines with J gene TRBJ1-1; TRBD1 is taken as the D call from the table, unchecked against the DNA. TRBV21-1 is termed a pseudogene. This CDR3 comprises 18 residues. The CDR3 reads CASSKSGGYRGVNTEAFF. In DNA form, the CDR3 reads TGTGCCAGCAGCAAAAGTGGTGGGTACAGGGGAGTTAACACTGAAGCTTTCTTT.

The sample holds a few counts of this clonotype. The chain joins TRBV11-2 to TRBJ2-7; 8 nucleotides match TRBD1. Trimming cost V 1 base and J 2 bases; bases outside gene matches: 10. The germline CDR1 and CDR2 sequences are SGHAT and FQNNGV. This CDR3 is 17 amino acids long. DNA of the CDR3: TGTGCCAGCAGCTTAGTATACAGGGGGGATATGGCCTACGAGCAGTACTTC. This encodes CASSLVYRGDMAYEQYF.

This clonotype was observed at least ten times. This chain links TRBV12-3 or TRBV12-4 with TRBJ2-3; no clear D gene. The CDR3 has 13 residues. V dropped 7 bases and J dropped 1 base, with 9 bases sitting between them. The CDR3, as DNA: TGTGCCAGCACTCCCGGAGGCACAGATACGCAGTATTTT. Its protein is CASTPGGTDTQYF.

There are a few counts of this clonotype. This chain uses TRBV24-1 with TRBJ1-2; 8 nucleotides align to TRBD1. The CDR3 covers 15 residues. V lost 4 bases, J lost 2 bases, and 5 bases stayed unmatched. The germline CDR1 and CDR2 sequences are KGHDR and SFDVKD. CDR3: CATSERTGRNYGYTF. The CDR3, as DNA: TGTGCCACCAGTGAGCGGACAGGGCGAAACTATGGCTACACCTTC.

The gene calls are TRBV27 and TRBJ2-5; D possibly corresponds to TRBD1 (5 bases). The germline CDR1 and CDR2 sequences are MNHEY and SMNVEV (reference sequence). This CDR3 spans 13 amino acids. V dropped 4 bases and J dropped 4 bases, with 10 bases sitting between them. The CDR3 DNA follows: TGTGCCAGCAGTTCCCAGGGCCGAGAGACCCAGTACTTC. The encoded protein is CASSSQGRETQYF.

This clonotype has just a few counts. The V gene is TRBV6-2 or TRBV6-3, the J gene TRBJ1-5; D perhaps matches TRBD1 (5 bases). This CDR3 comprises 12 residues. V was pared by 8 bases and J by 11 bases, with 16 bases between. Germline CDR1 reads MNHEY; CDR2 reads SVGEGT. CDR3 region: CASSPIGGSQHF. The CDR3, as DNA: TGTGCCAGCTCCCCCATTGGGGGGTCCCAGCATTTT.

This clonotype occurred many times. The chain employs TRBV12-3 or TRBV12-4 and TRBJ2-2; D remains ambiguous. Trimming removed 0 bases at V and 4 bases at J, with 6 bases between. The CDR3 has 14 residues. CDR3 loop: CASSLALGTGELFF. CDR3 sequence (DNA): TGTGCCAGCAGTTTAGCGCTAGGCACCGGGGAGCTGTTTTTT.

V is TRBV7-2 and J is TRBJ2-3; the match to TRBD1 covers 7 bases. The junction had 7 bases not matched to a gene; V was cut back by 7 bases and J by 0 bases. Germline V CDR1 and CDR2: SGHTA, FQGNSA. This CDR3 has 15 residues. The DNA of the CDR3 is TGTGCCAGCACCCCAACAGGGGCTAGCACAGATACGCAGTATTTT. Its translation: CASTPTGASTDTQYF.

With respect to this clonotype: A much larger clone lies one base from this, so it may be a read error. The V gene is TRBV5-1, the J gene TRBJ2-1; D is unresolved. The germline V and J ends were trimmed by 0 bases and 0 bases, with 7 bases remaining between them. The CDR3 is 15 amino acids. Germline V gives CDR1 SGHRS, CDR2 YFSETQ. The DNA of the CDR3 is TGCGCCAGCAGCTTGGTCGAAAGCTCCTACAATGAGCAGTTCTTC. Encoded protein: CASSLVESSYNEQFF.

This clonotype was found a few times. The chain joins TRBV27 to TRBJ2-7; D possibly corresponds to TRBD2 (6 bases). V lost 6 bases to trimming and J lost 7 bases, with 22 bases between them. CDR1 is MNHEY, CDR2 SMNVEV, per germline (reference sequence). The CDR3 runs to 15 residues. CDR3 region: CASSSVGDWTGEQYV. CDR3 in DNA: TGTGCCAGCAGCTCGGTAGGGGACTGGACCGGGGAGCAGTACGTC.

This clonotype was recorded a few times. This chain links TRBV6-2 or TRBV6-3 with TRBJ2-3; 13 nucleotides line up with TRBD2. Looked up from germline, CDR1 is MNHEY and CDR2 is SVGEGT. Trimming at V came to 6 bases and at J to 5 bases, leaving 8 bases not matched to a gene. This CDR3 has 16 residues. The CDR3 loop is CASSPGLAGTLDTQYF. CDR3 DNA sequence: TGTGCCAGCAGCCCGGGACTAGCGGGAACTTTAGATACGCAGTATTTT.

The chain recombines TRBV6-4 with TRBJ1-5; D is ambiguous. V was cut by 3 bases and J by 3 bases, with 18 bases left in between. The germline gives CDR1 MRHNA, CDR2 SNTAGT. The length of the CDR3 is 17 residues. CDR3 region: CASSEVWGGRNNQPQHF. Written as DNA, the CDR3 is TGTGCCAGCAGTGAGGTTTGGGGTGGACGGAACAATCAGCCCCAGCATTTT.

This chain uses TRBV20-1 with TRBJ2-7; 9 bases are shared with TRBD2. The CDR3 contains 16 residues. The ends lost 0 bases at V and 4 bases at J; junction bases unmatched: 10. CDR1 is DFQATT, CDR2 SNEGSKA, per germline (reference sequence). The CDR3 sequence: CSARDSASGVFYEQYF. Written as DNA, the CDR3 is TGCAGTGCTAGAGATTCGGCTAGCGGGGTTTTTTACGAGCAGTACTTC.

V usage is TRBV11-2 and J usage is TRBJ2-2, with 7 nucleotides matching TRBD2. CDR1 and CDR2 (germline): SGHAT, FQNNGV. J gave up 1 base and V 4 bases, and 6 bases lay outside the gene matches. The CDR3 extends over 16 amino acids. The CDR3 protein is CASSSEGRGNTGELFF. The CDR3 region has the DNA TGTGCCAGCAGCTCCGAGGGGAGGGGGAACACCGGGGAGCTGTTTTTT.

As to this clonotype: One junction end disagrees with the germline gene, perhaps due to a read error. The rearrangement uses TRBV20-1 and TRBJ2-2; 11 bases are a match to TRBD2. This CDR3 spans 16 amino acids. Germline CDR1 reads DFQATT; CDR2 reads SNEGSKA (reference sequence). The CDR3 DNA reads TGCAGTGCTTATAGCGGGAGGGCACTAGGCACCGTGGAGCTGTTTTTT. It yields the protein CSAYSGRALGTVELFF.

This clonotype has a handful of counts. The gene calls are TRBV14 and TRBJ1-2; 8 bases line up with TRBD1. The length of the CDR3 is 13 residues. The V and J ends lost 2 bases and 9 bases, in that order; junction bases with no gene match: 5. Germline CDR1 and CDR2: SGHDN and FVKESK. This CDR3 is CASSQNRGLSYTF. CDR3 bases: TGTGCCAGCAGCCAAAACAGGGGGTTGAGCTACACCTTC.

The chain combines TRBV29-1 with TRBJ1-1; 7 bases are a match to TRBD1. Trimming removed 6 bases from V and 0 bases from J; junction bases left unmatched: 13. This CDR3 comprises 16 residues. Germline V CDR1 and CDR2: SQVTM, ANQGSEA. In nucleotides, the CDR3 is TGCAGCGTCGGACAGGAGCTCTGGGGGATGAACACTGAAGCTTTCTTT. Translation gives CSVGQELWGMNTEAFF.

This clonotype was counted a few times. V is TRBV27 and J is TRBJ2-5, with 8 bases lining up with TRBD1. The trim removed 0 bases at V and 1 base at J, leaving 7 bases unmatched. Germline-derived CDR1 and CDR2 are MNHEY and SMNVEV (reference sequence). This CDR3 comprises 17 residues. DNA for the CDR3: TGTGCCAGCAGTTTATCGAGGTGGACAGGGTCCCAAGAGACCCAGTACTTC. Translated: CASSLSRWTGSQETQYF.

The CDR3 bases are TGTGCCAGCAGCGTCACCATCGGGACAGGGCTCTCCTACGAGCAGTACTTC. Translating it yields CASSVTIGTGLSYEQYF. This chain uses TRBV21-1 with TRBJ2-7; the table's D call, TRBD1, has no DNA check behind it. TRBV21-1 is tagged as a pseudogene. The CDR3 length is 17 residues.

The CDR3 nucleotides are TGTGCCAGCAGCCAAGATTTACGGGGAAATCAGCCCCAGCATTTT. Its protein is CASSQDLRGNQPQHF. The chain carries TRBV3-1 and TRBJ1-5; no reliable D call. Germline V gives CDR1 LGHDT, CDR2 YNNKEL (reference sequence). The CDR3 is made up of 15 amino acids. V dropped 0 bases and J dropped 4 bases, with 10 bases sitting between them.

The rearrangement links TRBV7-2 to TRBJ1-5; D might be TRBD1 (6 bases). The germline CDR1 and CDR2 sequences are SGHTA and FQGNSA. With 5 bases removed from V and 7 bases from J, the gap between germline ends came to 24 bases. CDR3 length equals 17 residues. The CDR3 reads CASSQHSKGGAGQPQHF. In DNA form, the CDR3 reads TGTGCCAGCAGCCAGCACTCCAAGGGGGGCGCGGGACAGCCCCAGCATTTT.

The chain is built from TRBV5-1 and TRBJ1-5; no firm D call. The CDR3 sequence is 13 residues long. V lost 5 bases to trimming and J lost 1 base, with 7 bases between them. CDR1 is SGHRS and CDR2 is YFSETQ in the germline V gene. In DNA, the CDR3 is TGCGCCAGCAGATTCGACAGCAATCAGCCCCAGCATTTT. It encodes CASRFDSNQPQHF.

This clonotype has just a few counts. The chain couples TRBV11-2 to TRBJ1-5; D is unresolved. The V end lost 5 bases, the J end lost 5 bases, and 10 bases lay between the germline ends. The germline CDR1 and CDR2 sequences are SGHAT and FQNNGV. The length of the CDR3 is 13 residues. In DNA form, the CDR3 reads TGTGCCAGCAGCCAAGGTTGGGATCAGCCCCAGCATTTT. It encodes CASSQGWDQPQHF.

The CDR3 region is CASSVAGENTEAFF. CDR3 sequence (DNA): TGTGCCAGCAGCGTAGCGGGAGAGAACACTGAAGCTTTCTTT. The V call is TRBV9, the J call TRBJ1-1; D gene unclear. CDR3 size: 14 residues. From germline, CDR1 is SGDLS and CDR2 YYNGEE. Trimming left V 0 bases short and J 1 base short, with 7 bases between.

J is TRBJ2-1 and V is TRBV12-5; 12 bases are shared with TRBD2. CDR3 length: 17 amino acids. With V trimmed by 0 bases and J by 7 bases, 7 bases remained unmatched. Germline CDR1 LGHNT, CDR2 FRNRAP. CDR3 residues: CASGLVGASGRANEQFF. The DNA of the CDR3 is TGTGCTAGTGGTTTGGTAGGGGCTAGCGGGAGGGCTAATGAGCAGTTCTTC. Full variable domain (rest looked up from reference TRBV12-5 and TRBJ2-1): DARVTQTPRHKVTEMGQEVTMRCQPILGHNTVFWYRQTMMQGLELLAYFRNRAPLDDSGMPKDRFSAEMPDATLATLKIQPSEPRDSAVYFCASGLVGASGRANEQFFGPGTRLTVL.